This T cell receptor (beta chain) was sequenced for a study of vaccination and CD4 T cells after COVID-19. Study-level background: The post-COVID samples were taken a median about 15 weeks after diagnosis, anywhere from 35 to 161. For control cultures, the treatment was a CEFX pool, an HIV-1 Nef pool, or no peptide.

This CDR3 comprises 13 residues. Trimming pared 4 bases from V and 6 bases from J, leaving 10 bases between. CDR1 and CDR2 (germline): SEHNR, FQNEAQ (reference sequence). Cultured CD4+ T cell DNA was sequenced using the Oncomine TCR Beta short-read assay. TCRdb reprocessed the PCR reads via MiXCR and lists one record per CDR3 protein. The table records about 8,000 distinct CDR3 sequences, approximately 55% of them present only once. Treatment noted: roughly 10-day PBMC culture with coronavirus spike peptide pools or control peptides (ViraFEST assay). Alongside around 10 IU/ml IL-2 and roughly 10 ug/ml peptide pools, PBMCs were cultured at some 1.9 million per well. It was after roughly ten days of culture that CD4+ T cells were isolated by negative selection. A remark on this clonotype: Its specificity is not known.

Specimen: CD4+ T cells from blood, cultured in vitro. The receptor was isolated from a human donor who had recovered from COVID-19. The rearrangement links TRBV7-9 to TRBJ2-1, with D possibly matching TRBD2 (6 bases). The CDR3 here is CASSWDSGNEQFF. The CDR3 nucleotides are TGTGCCAGCAGCTGGGATAGCGGCAATGAGCAGTTCTTC.